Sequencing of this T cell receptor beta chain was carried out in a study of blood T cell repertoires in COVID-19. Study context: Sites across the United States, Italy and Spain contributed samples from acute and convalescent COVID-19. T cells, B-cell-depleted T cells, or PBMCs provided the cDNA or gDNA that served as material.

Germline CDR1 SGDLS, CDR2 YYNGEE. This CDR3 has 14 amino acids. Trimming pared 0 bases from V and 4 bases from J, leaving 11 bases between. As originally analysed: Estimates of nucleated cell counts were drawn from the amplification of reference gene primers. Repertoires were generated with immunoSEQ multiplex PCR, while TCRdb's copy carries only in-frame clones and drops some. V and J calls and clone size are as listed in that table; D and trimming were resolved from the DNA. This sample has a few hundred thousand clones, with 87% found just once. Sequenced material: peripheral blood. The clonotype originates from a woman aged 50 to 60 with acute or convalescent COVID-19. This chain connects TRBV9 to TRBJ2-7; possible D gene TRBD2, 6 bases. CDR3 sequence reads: CASSVAFGGYEQYF. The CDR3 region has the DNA TGTGCCAGCAGCGTAGCTTTCGGGGGATACGAGCAGTACTTC.